These 26 T cell receptor beta chains originate from one sample sequenced in a study of blood T cell repertoires in COVID-19. Generated by immunoSEQ multiplex PCR, the TCRdb table keeps only in-frame clones and is missing some. The table includes about 350,000 clones, approximately 89% detected once. The sample taken for sequencing was peripheral blood. The receptors derive from a woman aged 55 to 70 with COVID-19, enrolled during active disease.

This clone is a singleton in its sample. The V gene is TRBV4-1, the J gene TRBJ1-1; tentative D call: TRBD1 (5 bases). There are 13 residues in the CDR3. Germline V gene sequence: CDR1 MGHRA, CDR2 YSYEKL. Trimming pared 3 bases from V and 6 bases from J, leaving 11 bases between. CDR3 protein: CASSQAGDAEAFF. CDR3 sequence (DNA): TGCGCCAGCAGCCAGGCGGGGGACGCTGAAGCTTTCTTT.

This clone was detected only once. V is TRBV19 and J is TRBJ1-3, with D perhaps TRBD1 (5 bases). The germline V gene encodes CDR1 LNHDA and CDR2 SQIVND (reference sequence). The length of the CDR3 is 15 residues. The V end was cut by 6 bases, the J end by 0 bases, with 12 bases between. The CDR3 protein is CASRRQSSSGNTIYF. The CDR3 DNA reads as TGTGCCAGTAGACGACAGAGCAGCTCTGGAAACACCATATATTTT. Combining the CDR3 with reference TRBV19 and TRBJ1-3 gives the whole variable domain DGGITQSPKYLFRKEGQNVTLSCEQNLNHDAMYWYRQDPGQGLRLIYYSQIVNDFQKGDIAEGYSVSREKKESFPLTVTSAQKNPTAFYLCASRRQSSSGNTIYFGEGSWLTVV.

V is TRBV29-1 and J is TRBJ1-1; TRBD1 matches 9 bases. The V segment lost 5 bases and the J segment 3 bases; nucleotides outside the gene matches: 7. The CDR3 is 14 residues long. Germline CDR1 is SQVTM and CDR2 is ANQGSEA. CDR3 in DNA: TGCAGCGTTCGACAGGGGGGACGGGACACTGAAGCTTTCTTT. Encoded protein: CSVRQGGRDTEAFF.

This clone was observed once. V and J are TRBV3-1 (or the pseudogene TRBV3-2) and TRBJ2-5; TRBD2 aligns across 7 bases. Germline CDR1 reads LGHDT; CDR2 reads YNNKEL (reference sequence). The V segment lost 1 base and the J segment 2 bases; nucleotides outside the gene matches: 7. This CDR3 has 16 amino acids. In DNA, the CDR3 is TGTGCCAGCAGCCAAGGAGCGGGGCCCCCGCAAGAGACCCAGTACTTC. It encodes CASSQGAGPPQETQYF.

J is TRBJ1-2 and V is TRBV7-9, with 7 bases lining up with TRBD1. Losses at the gene ends were 5 bases for V and 1 base for J; bases not matched to a gene: 4. CDR3 size: 14 residues. Germline V gene lookup returns CDR1 SEHNR and CDR2 FQNEAQ (reference sequence). The CDR3 sequence: CASSPGGRNYGYTF. The CDR3 bases are TGTGCCAGCAGCCCAGGGGGTCGTAACTATGGCTACACCTTC.

The chain is built from TRBV2 and TRBJ2-3; 9 nucleotides agree with TRBD1. V was pared by 3 bases and J by 2 bases, with 9 bases of the junction left unmatched. There are 17 residues in the CDR3. Per germline, CDR1 SNHLY and CDR2 FYNNEI. Here the CDR3 reads CASSDQDRGRVTDTQYF. DNA of the CDR3: TGTGCCAGCAGTGACCAGGACAGGGGTAGGGTCACAGATACGCAGTATTTT.

V is TRBV6-5 and J is TRBJ2-1, with D perhaps matching TRBD1 (7 bases). The germline gives CDR1 MNHEY, CDR2 SVGAGI. V lost 6 bases to trimming and J lost 5 bases, with 14 bases between them. This CDR3 is 14 amino acids long. The CDR3 nucleotides read TGTGCCAGCAGGACCGGGGGACAGCACAATGAGCAGTTCTTC. Translated, it gives CASRTGGQHNEQFF.

This clone was counted only a few times. The rearrangement joins TRBV12-3 or TRBV12-4 to TRBJ1-1, with unresolved D. V lost 2 bases and J 6 bases, leaving 7 bases between the germline ends. The CDR3 is made up of 12 amino acids. CDR3 DNA sequence: TGTGCCAGCAGTTTAAATCCGGCTGAAGCTTTCTTT. Amino acid sequence: CASSLNPAEAFF.

The chain is built from TRBV28 and TRBJ1-1; perhaps TRBD1 as D (6 bases). Trimming removed 6 bases at V and 9 bases at J, with 8 bases between. Per the germline V gene, CDR1 is MDHEN and CDR2 is SYDVKM. This CDR3 comprises 10 residues. This CDR3 is CASSGQKAFF. The CDR3, as DNA: TGTGCCAGCAGCGGACAGAAAGCTTTCTTT. Looking up the rest from reference TRBV28 and TRBJ1-1 gives the full variable domain: DVKVTQSSRYLVKRTGEKVFLECVQDMDHENMFWYRQDPGLGLRLIYFSYDVKMKEKGDIPEGYSVSREKKERFSLILESASTNQTSMYLCASSGQKAFFGQGTRLTVV.

The chain has TRBV4-2 and TRBJ1-5, with D hard to call. The CDR3 consists of 16 residues. Trimming left V 0 bases short and J 2 bases short, with 11 bases between. Germline CDR1 reads LGHNA; CDR2 reads YNFKEQ. For the CDR3, the DNA is TGTGCCAGCAGCCAAGATCAGGCAGGCGGCAATCAGCCCCAGCATTTT. This sequence encodes CASSQDQAGGNQPQHF.

The CDR3 DNA sequence: TGTGCCAGCAGCTTAACCCCGGACGGGGGGAGGTACGAGCAGTACTTC. Its protein product is CASSLTPDGGRYEQYF. This sequence joins TRBV7-2 and TRBJ2-7, with 7 bases identical to TRBD2. V lost 2 bases, J lost 4 bases, and 11 bases stayed unmatched. The CDR3 is 16 amino acids. Germline CDR1 is SGHTA and CDR2 is FQGNSA.

The rearrangement links TRBV11-2 to TRBJ1-3; no clear D. The germline CDR1 and CDR2 sequences are SGHAT and FQNNGV. The CDR3 loop spans 13 amino acids. The V end was cut by 6 bases, the J end by 0 bases, with 6 bases between. The DNA for the CDR3 is TGTGCCAGCAGGCATAGCTCTGGAAACACCATATATTTT. As protein: CASRHSSGNTIYF.

The rearrangement joins TRBV5-1 to TRBJ2-7; D unclear. The CDR3 is 11 residues long. Trimming shortened V by 7 bases and J by 5 bases, and 10 bases separated the two germline ends. CDR1 is SGHRS and CDR2 is YFSETQ in the germline V gene. The CDR3 reads CASRLTDEQYF. The CDR3 DNA reads TGCGCCAGCCGGTTAACTGACGAGCAGTACTTC.

This chain links TRBV7-8 with TRBJ2-3, with 14 positions matching TRBD2. Germline trimming cut 5 bases from V and 2 bases from J; bases unmatched to any gene: 6. Per germline, CDR1 SGHVS and CDR2 FQNEAQ. This CDR3 comprises 17 residues. The DNA for the CDR3 is TGTGCCAGCAGCGTCGGGACTAGCGGGGGCCTCACAGATACGCAGTATTTT. Translation gives CASSVGTSGGLTDTQYF.

This rearrangement joins TRBV7-9 to TRBJ1-5; D possibly corresponds to TRBD1 (5 bases). Trimming took 8 bases from V and 5 from J, leaving 16 bases between them. This CDR3 spans 14 amino acids. The germline gives CDR1 SEHNR, CDR2 FQNEAQ (reference sequence). This chain's CDR3 is CASAKTGPDQPQHF. DNA for the CDR3: TGTGCCAGCGCGAAAACAGGTCCCGATCAGCCCCAGCATTTT. Supplemented by reference TRBV7-9 and TRBJ1-5, the full variable domain reads DTGVSQNPRHKITKRGQNVTFRCDPISEHNRLYWYRQTLGQGPEFLTYFQNEAQLEKSRLLSDRFSAERPKGSFSTLEIQRTEQGDSAMYLCASAKTGPDQPQHFGDGTRLSIL.

The gene calls are TRBV18 and TRBJ1-1, with 9 bases identical to TRBD1. There are 15 residues in the CDR3. V lost 6 bases to trimming and J lost 7 bases; unmatched junction nucleotides: 12. CDR1 is KGHSH, CDR2 LQKENI, per germline. The CDR3 sequence is CASSLQGAGSIEAFF. The CDR3 DNA sequence: TGTGCCAGCTCCCTACAGGGGGCGGGGAGCATTGAAGCTTTCTTT.

V gene TRBV7-8 combines with J gene TRBJ1-2, with TRBD1 identical over 7 bases. V was clipped by 1 base and J by 8 bases; unmatched bases: 7. The CDR3 spans 14 residues. Germline assignment: CDR1 SGHVS and CDR2 FQNEAQ. CDR3 DNA: TGTGCCAGCAGCTTAGATCGGGACAGCAGGGGCTACACCTTC. Amino acid sequence: CASSLDRDSRGYTF.

The J gene is TRBJ2-6, the V gene TRBV6-5; the D gene is possibly TRBD2 (6 bases). CDR3 length equals 14 residues. Deletions cut 7 bases from V and 1 base from J, with 8 bases between. CDR1 and CDR2 (germline): MNHEY, SVGAGI. The CDR3, as DNA: TGTGCCAGCATCGGAGGGTCTGGGGCCAACGTCCTGACTTTC. Translation gives CASIGGSGANVLTF.

This rearrangement joins TRBV28 to TRBJ1-6; D gene uncertain. V dropped 2 bases and J dropped 12 bases, with 8 bases sitting between them. The CDR3 runs to 12 residues. Germline CDR1 reads MDHEN; CDR2 reads SYDVKM. For the CDR3, the DNA is TGTGCCAGCAGTTTAACCTTCGGACCCCTCCACTTT. Its translation: CASSLTFGPLHF.

The chain uses TRBV24-1 and TRBJ2-1; D might be TRBD2 (5 bases). The length of the CDR3 is 16 residues. V lost 3 bases and J 0 bases, leaving 11 bases between the germline ends. Per germline, CDR1 KGHDR and CDR2 SFDVKD. The CDR3 loop is CATSDNGVSSYNEQFF. CDR3 DNA sequence: TGTGCCACCAGTGATAACGGGGTGAGCTCCTACAATGAGCAGTTCTTC.

The chain joins TRBV19 to TRBJ1-2, with D unclear. Trimming cost V 3 bases and J 8 bases, with 7 bases left between them. The CDR3 covers 11 residues. Germline V gene data show CDR1 as LNHDA and CDR2 as SQIVND (reference sequence). The DNA for the CDR3 is TGTGCCAGTAGTATGGGCTCGGGCTACACCTTC. Residues: CASSMGSGYTF.

This sequence joins TRBV9 and TRBJ1-6; perhaps TRBD1 as D (5 bases). This CDR3 has 16 amino acids. The ends were cut back, 0 bases at V and 14 bases at J, with 21 bases in the middle. From germline, CDR1 is SGDLS and CDR2 YYNGEE. The CDR3 DNA follows: TGTGCCAGCAGCGTAGAGGTCGGGACTCCAGAAGGAACCCTCCACTTT. This codes for CASSVEVGTPEGTLHF.

The J gene is TRBJ2-7, the V gene TRBV5-6; TRBD1 matches 7 bases. The CDR3 covers 15 residues. With 0 bases clipped from V and 0 bases from J, the junction kept 3 bases outside the gene matches. Looked up from germline, CDR1 is SGHDT and CDR2 is YYEEEE. CDR3 coding DNA: TGTGCCAGCAGCTTGGGGCAGGGGGTCTCCTACGAGCAGTACTTC. Amino acid sequence: CASSLGQGVSYEQYF.

The V gene is TRBV6-5, the J gene TRBJ2-2, with D perhaps matching TRBD1 (5 bases). Germline-derived CDR1 and CDR2 are MNHEY and SVGAGI. V dropped 6 bases and J dropped 0 bases, with 11 bases sitting between them. The length of the CDR3 is 15 residues. The CDR3 region is CASSPNRPNTGELFF. The CDR3 DNA reads TGTGCCAGCAGCCCCAACAGGCCGAACACCGGGGAGCTGTTTTTT.

Turning to this clone: This sample includes further DNA sequences coding for the same CDR3. The rearrangement uses TRBV7-2 and TRBJ1-2; tentatively, D is TRBD1 (6 bases). The CDR3 totals 14 residues. The V end lost 1 base, the J end lost 4 bases, and 10 bases lay between the germline ends. The V gene's germline CDR1 is SGHTA and CDR2 FQGNSA. CDR3 protein: CASSLGRGGYGYTF. CDR3 bases: TGTGCCAGCAGCTTAGGTAGAGGGGGCTATGGCTACACCTTC.

A word on this clone: Other DNA variants within this sample encode the same CDR3. The V call is TRBV7-9, the J call TRBJ1-5; tentatively, D is TRBD1 (5 bases). Germline V gene data show CDR1 as SEHNR and CDR2 as FQNEAQ (reference sequence). This CDR3 is 14 amino acids long. The V end was cut by 3 bases, the J end by 1 base, with 7 bases between. The DNA for the CDR3 is TGTGCCAGCAGCTTGGCAGGGAGCAATCAGCCCCAGCATTTT. This sequence encodes CASSLAGSNQPQHF. Full variable domain (rest looked up from reference TRBV7-9 and TRBJ1-5): DTGVSQNPRHKITKRGQNVTFRCDPISEHNRLYWYRQTLGQGPEFLTYFQNEAQLEKSRLLSDRFSAERPKGSFSTLEIQRTEQGDSAMYLCASSLAGSNQPQHFGDGTRLSIL.